A single T cell receptor beta chain is shown here with its context. An end of the junction differs from the germline gene, which may be a read error. Participants were aged roughly 18 to 95 years, lived in about 26 US areas, and enrolled virtually. The CDR3 extends over 15 amino acids. Germline V lookup: CDR1 SNHLY, CDR2 FYNNEI. Per the authors' pipeline: Amplification with reference gene primers provided the estimates of nucleated cell counts. The protocol was immunoSEQ multiplex PCR, while the TCRdb copy is restricted to in-frame clones and leaves out a portion. From that table come the V and J calls and clone size; the DNA was used to work out D and trimming. The sample consists of just over 300,000 clones, around 90% of them appearing once. This specimen comes from a study of blood T cell repertoires in COVID-19. Study context: Collection of acute and convalescent COVID-19 samples took place in the United States, Italy and Spain. In each case, the material was cDNA or gDNA derived from T cells, B-cell-depleted T cells, or PBMCs.

This sequence was found in a woman between 18 and 29 years old with acute COVID-19. The sequencing input was PBMCs or T cells enriched from blood (not recorded which). This sequence joins TRBV2 and TRBJ2-5, with 8 positions matching TRBD1. CDR3 amino acids: CASSEVGQGVLTQYF. CDR3 DNA: TGTGCCAGCAGCGAAGTAGGACAGGGAGTATTGACCCAGTACTTC.